A selection of T cell receptor beta chains follows, all from one sample in a study of T cell changes during pregnancy in multiple sclerosis. Using immunoSEQ multiplex PCR, the repertoire was profiled, and TCRdb retains in-frame clones only, with some absent. The table has 100,000 to 110,000 clones, 80% to 95% seen once. Sequenced here: peripheral blood, sampled after pregnancy. These receptors were collected from a female donor with multiple sclerosis, enrolled in a pregnancy study. The CDR3 runs from the conserved cysteine through the conserved F or W. D genes are given only for firm matches. A row's size may be missing; if present it is once, few, many or a size class.

-	TRBV6-6	once	TRBJ2-1	TGTGCCAGCAGCAGACCTCAGGGGAGCTCCTACAATGAGCAGTTCTTC	CASSRPQGSSYNEQFF
-	TRBV5-1	-	TRBJ2-1	TGCGCCAGCAGCTTCAGGTCCGAGGGTGAGCAGTTCTTC	CASSFRSEGEQFF
-	TRBV7-9	-	TRBJ2-7	TGTGCCAGCAGCCTACCGGGAGAGCAGTACTTC	CASSLPGEQYF
TRBD1	TRBV7-9	once	TRBJ1-2	TGTGCCAGCATCAAGACAGGGACTTTGGCAGGCTATGGCTACACCTTC	CASIKTGTLAGYGYTF
-	TRBV11-2	-	TRBJ1-2	TGTGCCAGCAGCTTAACAGGCTTTTCCTATGGCTACACCTTC	CASSLTGFSYGYTF
-	TRBV6-1	few	TRBJ1-1	TGTGCCAGCAGTGAACAGAACACTGAAGCTTTCTTT	CASSEQNTEAFF
-	TRBV14	-	TRBJ1-1	TGTGCCAGCAGCCAAGTGGAGCGAGGAGAAGCTTTCTTT	CASSQVERGEAFF
-	TRBV14	-	TRBJ1-4	TGTGCCAGCAGCCAAGATGCGACACAAGCTTACTTTTCTGATGAAAAACTGTTTTTT	CASSQDATQAYFSDEKLFF
TRBD1	TRBV5-6	-	TRBJ2-1	TGTGCCAGCAGCTTGGGGGACAGGGAGTGGGGCAATGAGCAGTTCTTC	CASSLGDREWGNEQFF
TRBD1	TRBV5-1	-	TRBJ1-2	TGCGCCAGCAGCTTGGGGACAGGGGTTGCCATTTATGGCTACACCTTC	CASSLGTGVAIYGYTF
-	TRBV5-6	-	TRBJ1-5	TGTGCCAGCAGCTTGTACGGGGTCGGTCAGCCCCAGCATTTT	CASSLYGVGQPQHF
TRBD1	TRBV30	-	TRBJ1-4	TGTGCCTGGAGGCATGGGACAGGGGGCTATGAAAAACTGTTTTTT	CAWRHGTGGYEKLFF
-	TRBV7-2	few	TRBJ1-2	TGTGCCAGCAGCTTACGTAGGGGTGGCTACACCTTC	CASSLRRGGYTF
TRBD2	TRBV29-1	-	TRBJ2-1	TGCAGCGTTTCCGGGACTAGCGGCTACAATGAGCAGTTCTTC	CSVSGTSGYNEQFF
TRBD1	TRBV5-6	-	TRBJ2-5	TGTGCCAGCAGCACAGACAGGGGTGGACCCCAAGAGACCCAGTACTTC	CASSTDRGGPQETQYF
TRBD1	TRBV30	few	TRBJ1-5	TGTGCCTGGAGTGCAAAGGGTGCCGGGACAGGACGGAATCAGCCCCAGCATTTT	CAWSAKGAGTGRNQPQHF
TRBD1	TRBV7-9	-	TRBJ1-2	TGTGCCAGCAGCATTGGGACAGGGGATGGCTACACCTTC	CASSIGTGDGYTF
TRBD1	TRBV19	-	TRBJ2-7	TGTGCCAGTAGTATAGTGGGACAGACCTACGAGCAGTACTTC	CASSIVGQTYEQYF
-	TRBV6-1	-	TRBJ1-2	TGTGCCAGCAGAGCTACGGGGGGCGACTATGGCTACACCTTC	CASRATGGDYGYTF
TRBD1	TRBV6-1	medium-sized	TRBJ2-7	TGTGCCAGCAGTGATAAGACAGGGGGCTCCTACGAGCAGTACTTC	CASSDKTGGSYEQYF
-	TRBV27	-	TRBJ1-5	TGTGCCAGCAGTTTCAGGGAGGGCAATCAGCCCCAGCATTTT	CASSFREGNQPQHF
TRBD1	TRBV7-8	-	TRBJ1-2	TGTGCCAGCAGCCTCCTCCGGACAGGGGGTCACTATGGCTACACCTTC	CASSLLRTGGHYGYTF
TRBD2	TRBV18	-	TRBJ2-5	TGTGCCAGCTCACATAGCGGGGGGACCGGTTCCGAGACCCAGTACTTC	CASSHSGGTGSETQYF
TRBD2	TRBV7-2	-	TRBJ2-2	TGTGCCAGCAGCTCGGGACTAGCGGGGGGAGGCGGGGAGCTGTTTTTT	CASSSGLAGGGGELFF
TRBD2	TRBV6-5	-	TRBJ2-3	TGTGCCAGCAGTTTACTAGCGGGAACAGATACGCAGTATTTT	CASSLLAGTDTQYF
-	TRBV6-6	once	TRBJ2-5	TGTGCCAGCAGTTACTCGATTGGGCCAGCTCAAGAGACCCAGTACTTC	CASSYSIGPAQETQYF
TRBD1	TRBV7-9	-	TRBJ2-1	TGTGCCAGCAGCGACGACAGGGTTCACGACAATGAGCAGTTCTTC	CASSDDRVHDNEQFF
-	TRBV23-1	once	TRBJ2-7	TGCGCCAGCAGTCAATCGAAGGGAGGCAAGTACTACGAGCAGTACTTC	CASSQSKGGKYYEQYF
TRBD2	TRBV27	-	TRBJ2-7	TGTGCCAGCAGTCCGCGCGGACTAGCGAGCTCCTACGAGCAGTACTTC	CASSPRGLASSYEQYF
-	TRBV28	once	TRBJ1-5	TGTGCCAGCAGTTTAGGCAGTAGAGGCTTCTTTAGCAATCAGCCCCAGCATTTT	CASSLGSRGFFSNQPQHF
TRBD1	TRBV7-2	-	TRBJ1-2	TGTGCCAGCAGCTCCAGTCGCGGGACAGGGGGCATTTCTAACTATGGCTACACCTTC	CASSSSRGTGGISNYGYTF
-	TRBV19	-	TRBJ2-2	TGTGCCAGTAGTTTACAGGTAGCGAACACCGGGGAGCTGTTTTTT	CASSLQVANTGELFF
-	TRBV11-3	-	TRBJ2-7	TGTGCCAGCAGCTTAAGAGGTCAGGGATCCTACGAGCAGTACTTC	CASSLRGQGSYEQYF
TRBD1	TRBV7-2	few	TRBJ2-7	TGTGCCAGCAGCGAAGACAGGGGACGGGAGCAGTACTTC	CASSEDRGREQYF
-	TRBV15	-	TRBJ1-5	TGTGCCACCAGCAGAGATCTTAGTAGCAATCAGCCCCAGCATTTT	CATSRDLSSNQPQHF
-	TRBV5-5	-	TRBJ2-7	TGTGCCAGCAGCACTCAGGGCTACGAGCAGTACTTC	CASSTQGYEQYF
-	TRBV28	-	TRBJ1-2	TGTGCCAGCAGTTTTTCGGGGAAGGGCTATGGCTACACCTTC	CASSFSGKGYGYTF
-	TRBV4-3	-	TRBJ2-2	TGCGCCAGCAGCCAAGAGAGTACCACCGGGGAGCTGTTTTTT	CASSQESTTGELFF
-	TRBV12-1	-	TRBJ2-7	TGTGCCAGCAGCGCCGTTCGGGACTCAGTGTCCCTCGAGCAGTACTTC	CASSAVRDSVSLEQYF
-	TRBV6-6	-	TRBJ1-4	TGTGCCAGCAGTTACGGGGGGGTGAATGAAAAACTGTTTTTT	CASSYGGVNEKLFF
TRBD1	TRBV29-1	-	TRBJ2-4	TGCAGCGGAAAAGCAGGGGGCTCGGGAAACATTCAGTACTTC	CSGKAGGSGNIQYF
-	TRBV7-9	-	TRBJ2-2	TGTGCCAGCCCTATCACCGGGGAGCTGTTTTTT	CASPITGELFF
-	TRBV19	-	TRBJ2-1	TGTGCCAGTAGAGACCCGGGTTACAATGAGCAGTTCTTC	CASRDPGYNEQFF
TRBD2	TRBV28	-	TRBJ2-5	TGTGCCAGCAGTTCGATCGGTTTAGCGGGGAAAGAGACCCAGTACTTC	CASSSIGLAGKETQYF
-	TRBV4-1	-	TRBJ1-1	TGCGCCAGCAGCCAAGATATTTTCGGCCAGGTGAGTGAAGCTTTCTTT	CASSQDIFGQVSEAFF
TRBD1	TRBV6-6	-	TRBJ1-1	TGTGCCAGCAGCTCCAGGGGGCCCACTGAAGCTTTCTTT	CASSSRGPTEAFF
TRBD2	TRBV4-1	-	TRBJ2-5	TGCGCCAGCAGCCAAGATCGGGGACTAGCGGGGGCGGGGGTCTGGCAAGAGACCCAGTACTTC	CASSQDRGLAGAGVWQETQYF
-	TRBV20-1	-	TRBJ1-1	TGCAGTGCCCTAGAATACACTGAAGCTTTCTTT	CSALEYTEAFF
-	TRBV5-6	-	TRBJ2-1	TGTGCCAGCAGTCTTGGACTGCCCTCCTACAATGAGCAGTTCTTC	CASSLGLPSYNEQFF
-	TRBV19	few	TRBJ1-2	TGTGCCAGTACGACAGGCATCTCGGGCTACACCTTC	CASTTGISGYTF
TRBD2	TRBV4-1	-	TRBJ2-7	TGCGCCAGCAGCCAAGAGCAACTAGCGGGAGCATTAGAGCAGTACTTC	CASSQEQLAGALEQYF
-	TRBV7-9	-	TRBJ1-3	TGTGCCAGCAGCTTTACAGGACCGAGCTCTGGAAACACCATATATTTT	CASSFTGPSSGNTIYF
TRBD1	TRBV30	-	TRBJ1-5	TGTGCCTGGAGAGCTGGGACAGGTGGGAATCAGCCCCAGCATTTT	CAWRAGTGGNQPQHF
-	TRBV9	-	TRBJ2-3	TGTGCCAGCAGCGTAGTGCAGAGCACAGATACGCAGTATTTT	CASSVVQSTDTQYF
-	TRBV6-6	-	TRBJ2-7	TGTGCCAGCAGTTACGTGGGGGGATACGAGCAGTACTTC	CASSYVGGYEQYF
-	TRBV13	-	TRBJ2-3	TGTGCCAGCAGCGTCGGGTCATCCCCAACAGATACGCAGTATTTT	CASSVGSSPTDTQYF
-	TRBV19	-	TRBJ1-1	TGTGCCAGTAGTATTAAAGTAGTGAACACTGAAGCTTTCTTT	CASSIKVVNTEAFF